This T cell receptor beta chain was identified in a study of cytomegalovirus exposure and HLA in healthy donors. Across the whole study: Among the approximately 380 donors who were genotyped, roughly 76% fell in the genetic ancestry cluster that is associated with self-reported Caucasian donors.

Whole-study findings and limits: Analyses of presence/absence relied on an assumption of roughly uniform sequencing depth across donors. Sequencing likely caused a cluster of highly shared sequence variants.

V lost 3 bases and J lost 0; bases outside the gene matches: 7. Germline V CDR1 and CDR2: SGHAT, FQNNGV. The CDR3 totals 17 residues. The PCR ran on 60 Vbeta and 13 Jbeta primers. Repertoires were generated with immunoSEQ multiplex PCR, while TCRdb's copy carries only in-frame clones and drops some. The table shows approximately 220,000 clones, with approximately 68% occurring only once. Turning to this clone: The antigen remains undetermined.

The chain carries TRBV11-2 and TRBJ2-7; TRBD2 agrees at 11 bases. This receptor was obtained from a woman aged 25 to 39 in good health and CMV-seronegative. Sequenced input: PBMCs. CDR3 bases: TGTGCCAGCAGCTTCTTCACTAGCGGGGGTCACTCCTACGAGCAGTACTTC. Protein product: CASSFFTSGGHSYEQYF. The full variable domain, rest sourced from reference TRBV11-2 and TRBJ2-7, is EAGVAQSPRYKIIEKRQSVAFWCNPISGHATLYWYQQILGQGPKLLIQFQNNGVVDDSQLPKDRFSAERLKGVDSTLKIQPAKLEDSAVYLCASSFFTSGGHSYEQYFGPGTRLTVT.